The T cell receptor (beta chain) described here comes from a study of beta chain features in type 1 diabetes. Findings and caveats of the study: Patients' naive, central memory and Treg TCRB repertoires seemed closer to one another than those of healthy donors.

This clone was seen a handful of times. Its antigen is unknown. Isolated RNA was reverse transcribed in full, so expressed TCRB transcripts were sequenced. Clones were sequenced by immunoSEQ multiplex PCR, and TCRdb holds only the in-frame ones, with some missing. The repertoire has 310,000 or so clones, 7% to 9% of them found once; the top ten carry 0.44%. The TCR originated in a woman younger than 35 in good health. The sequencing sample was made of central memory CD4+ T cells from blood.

The CDR3 is CASSFYSTDTQYF. The CDR3 DNA reads TGTGCCAGCAGCTTTTACTCGACAGATACGCAGTATTTT. The chain employs TRBV7-3 and TRBJ2-3, with D unclear. The germline CDR1 and CDR2 sequences are SGHTA and FQGTGA. CDR3 length: 13 residues. V lost 3 bases to trimming and J lost 3 bases, with 7 bases between them.